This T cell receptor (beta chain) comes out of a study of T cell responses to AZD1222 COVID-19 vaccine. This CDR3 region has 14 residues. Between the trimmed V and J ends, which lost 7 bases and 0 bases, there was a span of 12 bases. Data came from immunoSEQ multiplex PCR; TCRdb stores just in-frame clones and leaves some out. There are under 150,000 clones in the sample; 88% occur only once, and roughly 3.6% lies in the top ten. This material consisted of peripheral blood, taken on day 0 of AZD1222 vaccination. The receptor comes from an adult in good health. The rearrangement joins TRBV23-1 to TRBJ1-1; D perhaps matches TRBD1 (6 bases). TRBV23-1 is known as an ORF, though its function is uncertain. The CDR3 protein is CASKMGALNTEAFF. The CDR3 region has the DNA TGCGCCAGCAAAATGGGGGCCTTGAACACTGAAGCTTTCTTT.